The next 9 T cell receptor beta chains were all read from a single sample in a study of blood T cell repertoires in COVID-19. Libraries were prepared by immunoSEQ multiplex PCR; TCRdb keeps only in-frame clonotypes and omits some of them. The data contain 60,000 to 75,000 clones, roughly nine tenths of them seen just once; the ten biggest clones take up approximately 20%. Sequencing was carried out using peripheral blood. The origin of the receptors is a woman at least 80 years old with acute or convalescent COVID-19.

The chain recombines TRBV7-9 with TRBJ2-5, with D maybe TRBD1 (5 bases). V lost 2 bases to trimming and J lost 3 bases, with 7 bases between them. CDR3 length equals 13 residues. The germline CDR1 and CDR2 sequences are SEHNR and FQNEAQ (reference sequence). The CDR3 DNA is TGTGCCAGCAGCTTAAGACAGAAAGAGACCCAGTACTTC. Residues: CASSLRQKETQYF. Filled out from reference TRBV7-9 and TRBJ2-5, the complete variable domain reads DTGVSQNPRHKITKRGQNVTFRCDPISEHNRLYWYRQTLGQGPEFLTYFQNEAQLEKSRLLSDRFSAERPKGSFSTLEIQRTEQGDSAMYLCASSLRQKETQYFGPGTRLLVL.

This clone has only one observation. The J gene is TRBJ1-1, the V gene TRBV23-1; 7 nucleotides agree with TRBD1. TRBV23-1 qualifies as an ORF whose function is uncertain. The CDR3 covers 19 residues. The V and J ends lost 0 bases and 0 bases, in that order; junction bases with no gene match: 13. CDR3 bases: TGCGCCAGCAGTCAATCGGAGGTAGGGGACAGCCATTTGAACACTGAAGCTTTCTTT. Amino acids: CASSQSEVGDSHLNTEAFF.

The chain employs TRBV7-9 and TRBJ1-6; possibly TRBD1 for D (6 bases). V was clipped by 6 bases and J by 8 bases, with 20 bases between them. The CDR3 runs to 16 residues. Germline assignment: CDR1 SEHNR and CDR2 FQNEAQ (reference sequence). The CDR3 region has the DNA TGTGCCAGCAGTCGCCGGGACACGGGTAATTATTCACCCCTCCACTTT. As protein: CASSRRDTGNYSPLHF.

This sequence joins TRBV20-1 and TRBJ2-5, with D uncertain. The CDR3 totals 11 residues. Germline V CDR1 and CDR2: DFQATT, SNEGSKA (reference sequence). Trimming removed 7 bases from V and 2 bases from J, with 8 bases in between. The CDR3 loop is CSVPRQETQYF. The DNA of the CDR3 is TGCAGTGTGCCCCGGCAAGAGACCCAGTACTTC.

The V gene is TRBV18, the J gene TRBJ2-5, with TRBD2 matching over 11 bases. V lost 0 bases to trimming and J lost 5 bases; unmatched junction nucleotides: 5. Looked up from germline, CDR1 is KGHSH and CDR2 is LQKENI. The CDR3 has 16 amino acids. The CDR3 protein is CASSPPILAGVETQYF. Written as DNA, the CDR3 is TGTGCCAGCTCACCACCGATACTAGCGGGAGTTGAGACCCAGTACTTC.

This clone was detected once. CDR3 region: CAIPGLAGGQDEQYF. Written as DNA, the CDR3 is TGTGCCATCCCGGGACTAGCGGGGGGGCAGGACGAGCAGTACTTC. V usage is TRBV6-5 and J usage is TRBJ2-7; 16 bases are shared with TRBD2. V was clipped by 10 bases and J by 5 bases; unmatched bases: 8. CDR1 and CDR2 (germline): MNHEY, SVGAGI. The CDR3 consists of 15 residues.

The chain has TRBV6-5 and TRBJ2-7; tentatively, D is TRBD2 (5 bases). Trimming removed 0 bases at V and 0 bases at J, with 9 bases between. From germline, CDR1 is MNHEY and CDR2 SVGAGI. CDR3 length: 15 residues. As DNA, the CDR3 is TGTGCCAGCAGTTACTCGCGTGGGAGCTCCTACGAGCAGTACTTC. Amino acid sequence: CASSYSRGSSYEQYF.

The chain joins TRBV18 to TRBJ1-1; 8 bases line up with TRBD1. V lost 6 bases, J lost 4 bases, and 10 bases stayed unmatched. The CDR3 consists of 15 residues. From germline, CDR1 is KGHSH and CDR2 LQKENI. The CDR3 DNA is TGTGCCAGCTCCCCGGACAGGGTTGAGGTCACTGAAGCTTTCTTT. Protein product: CASSPDRVEVTEAFF.

The J gene is TRBJ2-7, the V gene TRBV28; possible D gene TRBD2, 6 bases. In germline, CDR1 is MDHEN, CDR2 SYDVKM. V shed 6 bases and J shed 3 bases, with 9 bases lying between them. The CDR3 contains 12 residues. The CDR3 DNA reads as TGTGCCAGCAGCTACGGGGGCTACGAGCAGTACTTC. Its protein product is CASSYGGYEQYF.